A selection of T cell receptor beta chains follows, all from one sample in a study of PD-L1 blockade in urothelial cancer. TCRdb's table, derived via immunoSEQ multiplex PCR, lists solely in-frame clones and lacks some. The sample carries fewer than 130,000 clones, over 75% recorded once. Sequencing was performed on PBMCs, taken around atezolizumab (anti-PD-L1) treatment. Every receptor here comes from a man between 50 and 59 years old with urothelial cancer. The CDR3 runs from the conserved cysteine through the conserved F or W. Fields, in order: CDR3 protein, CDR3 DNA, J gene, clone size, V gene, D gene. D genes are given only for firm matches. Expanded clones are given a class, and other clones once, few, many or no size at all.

cdr3_aa: CASSPHNQETQYF; cdr3_nt: TGTGCCAGCAGCCCTCACAACCAAGAGACCCAGTACTTC; j_call: TRBJ2-5; clone_size: .; v_call: TRBV7-3; d_call: .
cdr3_aa: CASSPWTSGSFTGANVLTF; cdr3_nt: TGCGCCAGCAGCCCCTGGACTAGCGGGAGTTTCACTGGGGCCAACGTCCTGACTTTC; j_call: TRBJ2-6; clone_size: .; v_call: TRBV5-1; d_call: TRBD2
cdr3_aa: CASRRTGGDEQFF; cdr3_nt: TGTGCCAGCAGGAGGACAGGGGGCGATGAGCAGTTCTTC; j_call: TRBJ2-1; clone_size: .; v_call: TRBV6-5; d_call: TRBD1
cdr3_aa: CASSSGGTQYF; cdr3_nt: TGTGCCAGCAGCTCGGGAGGGACCCAGTACTTC; j_call: TRBJ2-5; clone_size: .; v_call: TRBV7-3; d_call: TRBD2
cdr3_aa: CASSPTGTKKNIQYF; cdr3_nt: TGTGCCAGCAGCCCGACCGGGACAAAAAAGAACATTCAGTACTTC; j_call: TRBJ2-4; clone_size: .; v_call: TRBV14; d_call: .
cdr3_aa: CARPGQQNFATNEKLFF; cdr3_nt: TGCGCCAGGCCGGGACAGCAGAATTTTGCAACTAATGAAAAACTGTTTTTT; j_call: TRBJ1-4; clone_size: .; v_call: TRBV5-1; d_call: TRBD1
cdr3_aa: CASSLGSLAPYEQYF; cdr3_nt: TGTGCCAGCAGCTTAGGATCACTAGCCCCCTACGAGCAGTACTTC; j_call: TRBJ2-7; clone_size: .; v_call: TRBV7-2; d_call: .
cdr3_aa: CASGLEGIGNTEAFF; cdr3_nt: TGTGCTAGTGGTTTGGAGGGGATCGGGAACACTGAAGCTTTCTTT; j_call: TRBJ1-1; clone_size: .; v_call: TRBV12-5; d_call: .
cdr3_aa: CASSRYRGRGITEAFF; cdr3_nt: TGTGCCAGCAGCCGATACAGGGGGCGCGGGATCACTGAAGCTTTCTTT; j_call: TRBJ1-1; clone_size: .; v_call: TRBV14; d_call: TRBD1
cdr3_aa: CASSDRATGELFF; cdr3_nt: TGTGCCAGCAGTGACAGGGCCACCGGGGAGCTGTTTTTT; j_call: TRBJ2-2; clone_size: .; v_call: TRBV2; d_call: .
cdr3_aa: CASSRQGSSYEQYF; cdr3_nt: TGTGCCAGTAGTCGACAGGGGAGCTCCTACGAGCAGTACTTC; j_call: TRBJ2-7; clone_size: .; v_call: TRBV19; d_call: TRBD1
cdr3_aa: CASSSSFYEQYF; cdr3_nt: TGTGCCAGCAGTTCCTCCTTCTACGAGCAGTACTTC; j_call: TRBJ2-7; clone_size: .; v_call: TRBV28; d_call: .
cdr3_aa: CASSGTDNQPQHF; cdr3_nt: TGTGCCAGCAGCGGGACAGATAATCAGCCCCAGCATTTT; j_call: TRBJ1-5; clone_size: .; v_call: TRBV6-1; d_call: TRBD1
cdr3_aa: CASSPRPRSNQPQHF; cdr3_nt: TGTGCCAGCTCACCACGTCCACGGTCGAATCAGCCCCAGCATTTT; j_call: TRBJ1-5; clone_size: .; v_call: TRBV18; d_call: .
cdr3_aa: CASSSPKGPEGIANVLTF; cdr3_nt: TGCGCCAGCAGCTCGCCAAAGGGGCCTGAAGGTATCGCCAACGTCCTGACTTTC; j_call: TRBJ2-6; clone_size: .; v_call: TRBV5-1; d_call: .
cdr3_aa: CTSSQGRDSRTGELFF; cdr3_nt: TGCACCAGCAGCCAAGGTAGGGACTCCCGCACCGGGGAGCTGTTTTTT; j_call: TRBJ2-2; clone_size: once; v_call: TRBV1; d_call: .
cdr3_aa: CAWTPGTDTQYF; cdr3_nt: TGTGCCTGGACCCCCGGCACAGATACGCAGTATTTT; j_call: TRBJ2-3; clone_size: .; v_call: TRBV30; d_call: .
cdr3_aa: CASSDHSDYEQYF; cdr3_nt: TGTGCCAGCAGTGACCATAGCGACTACGAGCAGTACTTC; j_call: TRBJ2-7; clone_size: .; v_call: TRBV6-1; d_call: .
cdr3_aa: CAWQGKGREQFF; cdr3_nt: TGTGCCTGGCAGGGCAAGGGTCGTGAGCAGTTCTTC; j_call: TRBJ2-1; clone_size: .; v_call: TRBV30; d_call: .
cdr3_aa: CASSYRQNSPLHF; cdr3_nt: TGTGCCAGCAGTTATCGACAGAATTCACCCCTCCACTTT; j_call: TRBJ1-6; clone_size: .; v_call: TRBV5-6; d_call: .
cdr3_aa: CAWRGTAFEAFF; cdr3_nt: TGTGCCTGGAGAGGGACAGCCTTTGAAGCTTTCTTT; j_call: TRBJ1-1; clone_size: .; v_call: TRBV30; d_call: TRBD1
cdr3_aa: CASSTGTSGVTYEQYF; cdr3_nt: TGTGCCAGCAGCACCGGGACTAGCGGGGTTACCTACGAGCAGTACTTC; j_call: TRBJ2-7; clone_size: once; v_call: TRBV7-6; d_call: TRBD2
cdr3_aa: CAWSGASGHNEQFF; cdr3_nt: TGTGCCTGGAGTGGCGCTAGCGGCCACAATGAGCAGTTCTTC; j_call: TRBJ2-1; clone_size: .; v_call: TRBV30; d_call: TRBD2
cdr3_aa: CASRKTGGTEAFF; cdr3_nt: TGCGCCAGCAGAAAAACAGGGGGCACTGAAGCTTTCTTT; j_call: TRBJ1-1; clone_size: .; v_call: TRBV10-2; d_call: TRBD1
cdr3_aa: CASSDGNYGYTF; cdr3_nt: TGCGCCAGCAGCGACGGGAACTATGGCTACACCTTC; j_call: TRBJ1-2; clone_size: .; v_call: TRBV5-1; d_call: .
cdr3_aa: CASSSTSDIQYF; cdr3_nt: TGTGCCAGCAGCTCGACTTCAGACATTCAGTACTTC; j_call: TRBJ2-4; clone_size: .; v_call: TRBV7-9; d_call: .
cdr3_aa: CASSRGLAGYNEQFF; cdr3_nt: TGTGCCAGCTCACGGGGACTAGCGGGTTACAATGAGCAGTTCTTC; j_call: TRBJ2-1; clone_size: once; v_call: TRBV18; d_call: TRBD2
cdr3_aa: CASSLTGGPHNEQFF; cdr3_nt: TGTGCCAGCAGCTTGACGGGAGGTCCCCACAATGAGCAGTTCTTC; j_call: TRBJ2-1; clone_size: .; v_call: TRBV5-5; d_call: TRBD2
cdr3_aa: CASSVGGSGRTGDTQYF; cdr3_nt: TGTGCCAGCAGCGTAGGGGGTAGCGGGAGAACAGGGGATACGCAGTATTTT; j_call: TRBJ2-3; clone_size: .; v_call: TRBV9; d_call: TRBD2
cdr3_aa: CASSFDSNYGYTF; cdr3_nt: TGTGCCAGCAGCTTTGACTCTAACTATGGCTACACCTTC; j_call: TRBJ1-2; clone_size: .; v_call: TRBV5-5; d_call: .
cdr3_aa: CANLLGGLVCIYEQYF; cdr3_nt: TGTGCCAACCTACTCGGGGGACTAGTTTGCATCTACGAGCAGTACTTC; j_call: TRBJ2-7; clone_size: .; v_call: TRBV21-1; d_call: .
cdr3_aa: CASSPHAGTQETQYF; cdr3_nt: TGTGCCAGCTCACCTCACGCGGGAACCCAAGAGACCCAGTACTTC; j_call: TRBJ2-5; clone_size: .; v_call: TRBV18; d_call: .
cdr3_aa: CASSVGGGRAGETQYF; cdr3_nt: TGTGCCAGCAGCGTAGGGGGCGGGAGGGCCGGAGAGACCCAGTACTTC; j_call: TRBJ2-5; clone_size: .; v_call: TRBV9; d_call: TRBD2
cdr3_aa: CASSRRETQYF; cdr3_nt: TGTGCCAGCAGTCGGAGGGAGACCCAGTACTTC; j_call: TRBJ2-5; clone_size: .; v_call: TRBV28; d_call: .
cdr3_aa: CASSQAPDQPQHF; cdr3_nt: TGTGCCAGCAGCCAAGCGCCGGATCAGCCCCAGCATTTT; j_call: TRBJ1-5; clone_size: .; v_call: TRBV4-2; d_call: .
cdr3_aa: CASSLARTSGFYEQYF; cdr3_nt: TGCGCCAGCAGCTTGGCCCGGACTAGCGGGTTCTACGAGCAGTACTTC; j_call: TRBJ2-7; clone_size: .; v_call: TRBV5-1; d_call: TRBD2
cdr3_aa: CASSTGKGLSYEQFF; cdr3_nt: TGTGCCAGCAGTACGGGAAAAGGTCTTTCCTATGAGCAGTTCTTC; j_call: TRBJ2-1; clone_size: .; v_call: TRBV6-5; d_call: .
cdr3_aa: CASSFAGGADTQYF; cdr3_nt: TGTGCCAGCAGCTTCGCGGGAGGGGCAGATACGCAGTATTTT; j_call: TRBJ2-3; clone_size: .; v_call: TRBV7-9; d_call: TRBD2
cdr3_aa: CASSVGVDEQFF; cdr3_nt: TGTGCCAGCAGCGTCGGGGTGGATGAGCAGTTCTTC; j_call: TRBJ2-1; clone_size: .; v_call: TRBV5-6; d_call: .
cdr3_aa: CASSLAGGSETQYF; cdr3_nt: TGCGCCAGCAGCTTGGCGGGAGGAAGTGAGACCCAGTACTTC; j_call: TRBJ2-5; clone_size: .; v_call: TRBV5-1; d_call: TRBD2
cdr3_aa: CASSLVRALVNSPLHF; cdr3_nt: TGTGCCAGCAGCTTAGTGAGGGCCCTAGTGAATTCACCCCTCCACTTT; j_call: TRBJ1-6; clone_size: .; v_call: TRBV7-2; d_call: .
cdr3_aa: CASSPGQEGNQPQHF; cdr3_nt: TGTGCCAGTAGTCCAGGACAGGAGGGTAATCAGCCCCAGCATTTT; j_call: TRBJ1-5; clone_size: .; v_call: TRBV19; d_call: TRBD1
cdr3_aa: CASSADMNTEAFF; cdr3_nt: TGTGCCAGCAGTGCTGACATGAACACTGAAGCTTTCTTT; j_call: TRBJ1-1; clone_size: .; v_call: TRBV2; d_call: .
cdr3_aa: CASSVGTAAHEQYF; cdr3_nt: TGTGCCAGCAGCGTCGGGACAGCCGCCCACGAGCAGTACTTC; j_call: TRBJ2-7; clone_size: few; v_call: TRBV9; d_call: TRBD1
cdr3_aa: CASSKGQARNIQYF; cdr3_nt: TGCGCCAGCAGCAAGGGACAGGCGAGAAACATTCAGTACTTC; j_call: TRBJ2-4; clone_size: .; v_call: TRBV5-1; d_call: TRBD1
cdr3_aa: CASSMGHSTATIYF; cdr3_nt: TGTGCCAGTAGTATGGGACACTCTACTGCCACCATATATTTT; j_call: TRBJ1-3; clone_size: .; v_call: TRBV19; d_call: .
cdr3_aa: CASSRGQGSHEQYF; cdr3_nt: TGTGCCAGCAGCCGAGGACAGGGCTCCCACGAGCAGTACTTC; j_call: TRBJ2-7; clone_size: .; v_call: TRBV9; d_call: TRBD1
cdr3_aa: CASSPGTSGANEQFF; cdr3_nt: TGTGCTAGCAGCCCGGGGACTAGCGGAGCAAATGAGCAGTTCTTC; j_call: TRBJ2-1; clone_size: .; v_call: TRBV7-7; d_call: TRBD2
cdr3_aa: CASSSLFGTGVSYEQYF; cdr3_nt: TGTGCCAGCAGTTCACTCTTCGGGACAGGGGTCTCCTACGAGCAGTACTTC; j_call: TRBJ2-7; clone_size: .; v_call: TRBV27; d_call: TRBD1
cdr3_aa: CATVPVGLHNEQFF; cdr3_nt: TGTGCCACCGTACCCGTGGGACTTCACAATGAGCAGTTCTTC; j_call: TRBJ2-1; clone_size: .; v_call: TRBV6-1; d_call: .
cdr3_aa: CASSLRRQETQYF; cdr3_nt: TGTGCCAGCAGCTTGCGGCGACAAGAGACCCAGTACTTC; j_call: TRBJ2-5; clone_size: .; v_call: TRBV11-2; d_call: .
cdr3_aa: CASSISGVYTGELFF; cdr3_nt: TGTGCCAGCAGTATTTCGGGAGTTTACACCGGGGAGCTGTTTTTT; j_call: TRBJ2-2; clone_size: few; v_call: TRBV7-2; d_call: .
cdr3_aa: CASSSRPGQGSYNSPLHF; cdr3_nt: TGCGCCAGCAGCTCCCGCCCGGGACAGGGTTCCTATAATTCACCCCTCCACTTT; j_call: TRBJ1-6; clone_size: .; v_call: TRBV5-1; d_call: TRBD1